The clone carrying this T cell receptor beta chain was detected once. The antigen is undetermined. The same CDR3 also results from other DNA sequences found in this sample. Patient tissue came from resections in Japan or China, 2014–2017. Nucleic acids came from premalignant or tumor cells enriched by macro-dissection. Here immunoSEQ multiplex PCR was the method, and the copy in TCRdb shows in-frame clones only, minus some. The sample shows 27,000 or so clones, approximately 74% of them seen only once. With 7 bases removed from V and 3 bases from J, the gap between germline ends came to 14 bases. The CDR3 is 15 residues long. Germline assignment: CDR1 SGHRS and CDR2 YFSETQ. These data originate in a study of immune evolution from preneoplasia to lung adenocarcinoma. General study results and limits: Clonality was highest in normal lung, lower in later-stage lesions apparently.

The V call is TRBV5-1, the J call TRBJ2-6; the D is unclear. The receptor was derived from a person between 60 and 69 years old with invasive lung adenocarcinoma. Some clones in this sample may be carry-over from other donors' samples. The sample comprised FFPE invasive lung adenocarcinoma tissue. The CDR3 spells CASSSVGLGANVLTF. The CDR3, as DNA: TGCGCCAGCTCCTCTGTCGGGCTTGGGGCCAACGTCCTGACTTTC.